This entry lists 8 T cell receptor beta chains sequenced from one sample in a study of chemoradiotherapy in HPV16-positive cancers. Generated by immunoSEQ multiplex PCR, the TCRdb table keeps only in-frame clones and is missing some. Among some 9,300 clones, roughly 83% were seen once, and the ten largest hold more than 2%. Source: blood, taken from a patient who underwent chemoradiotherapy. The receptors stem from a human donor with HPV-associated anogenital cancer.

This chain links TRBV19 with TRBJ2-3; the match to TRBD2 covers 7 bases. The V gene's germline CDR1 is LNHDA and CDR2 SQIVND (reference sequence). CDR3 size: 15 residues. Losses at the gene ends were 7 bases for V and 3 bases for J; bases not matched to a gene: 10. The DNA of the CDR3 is TGTGCCAGTAACAAGGGCGGGGGACCTACAGATACGCAGTATTTT. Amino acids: CASNKGGGPTDTQYF.

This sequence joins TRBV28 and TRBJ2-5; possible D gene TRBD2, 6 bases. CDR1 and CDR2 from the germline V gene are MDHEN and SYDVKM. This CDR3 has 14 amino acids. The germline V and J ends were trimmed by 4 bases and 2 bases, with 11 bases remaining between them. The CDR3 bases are TGTGCCAGCAGTTCCGGGACTCTACAAGAGACCCAGTACTTC. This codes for CASSSGTLQETQYF. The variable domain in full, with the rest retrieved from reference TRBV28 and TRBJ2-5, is DVKVTQSSRYLVKRTGEKVFLECVQDMDHENMFWYRQDPGLGLRLIYFSYDVKMKEKGDIPEGYSVSREKKERFSLILESASTNQTSMYLCASSSGTLQETQYFGPGTRLLVL.

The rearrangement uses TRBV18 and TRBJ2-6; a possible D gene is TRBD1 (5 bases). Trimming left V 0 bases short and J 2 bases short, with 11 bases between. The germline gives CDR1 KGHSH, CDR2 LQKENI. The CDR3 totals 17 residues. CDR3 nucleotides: TGTGCCAGCTCACCACCGGGCAGGGTACCTGGGGCCAACGTCCTGACTTTC. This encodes CASSPPGRVPGANVLTF.

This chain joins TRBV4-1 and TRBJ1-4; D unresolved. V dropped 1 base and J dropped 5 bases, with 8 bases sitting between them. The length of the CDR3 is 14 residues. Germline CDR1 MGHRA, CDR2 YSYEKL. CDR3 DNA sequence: TGCGCCAGCAGCCAAGCGGGTGGAAATGAAAAACTGTTTTTT. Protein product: CASSQAGGNEKLFF.

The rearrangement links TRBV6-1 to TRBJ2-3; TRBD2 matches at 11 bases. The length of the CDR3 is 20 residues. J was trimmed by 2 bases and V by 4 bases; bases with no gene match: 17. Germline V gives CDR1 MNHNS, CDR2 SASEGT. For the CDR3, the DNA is TGTGCCAGCAGTGCCCTTACCCTAGCGGGGGGCCGAAAGGTCACAGATACGCAGTATTTT. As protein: CASSALTLAGGRKVTDTQYF.

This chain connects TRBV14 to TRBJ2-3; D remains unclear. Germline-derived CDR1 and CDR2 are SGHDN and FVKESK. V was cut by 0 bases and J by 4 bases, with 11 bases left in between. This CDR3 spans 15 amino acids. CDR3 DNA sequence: TGTGCCAGCAGCCAAGATACCTTTAGGCCAGATACGCAGTATTTT. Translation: CASSQDTFRPDTQYF.

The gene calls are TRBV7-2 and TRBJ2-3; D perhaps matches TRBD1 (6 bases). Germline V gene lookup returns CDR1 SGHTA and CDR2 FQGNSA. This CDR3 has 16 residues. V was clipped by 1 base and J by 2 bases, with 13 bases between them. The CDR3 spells CASSLVWDISTDTQYF. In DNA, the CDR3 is TGTGCCAGCAGCTTAGTCTGGGACATATCCACAGATACGCAGTATTTT.

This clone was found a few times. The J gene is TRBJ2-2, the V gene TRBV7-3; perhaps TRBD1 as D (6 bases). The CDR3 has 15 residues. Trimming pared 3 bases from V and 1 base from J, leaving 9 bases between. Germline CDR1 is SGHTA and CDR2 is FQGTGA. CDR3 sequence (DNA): TGTGCCAGCAGCTTGATGGGACAGAACACCGGGGAGCTGTTTTTT. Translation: CASSLMGQNTGELFF.